One and the same sample provided the 14 T cell receptor beta chains below, sequenced in a study of naive and memory T cell subsets. TCR cDNA received a 3' ligated oligonucleotide that carried a UMI. Four PCR rounds used nested alpha and beta constant region primers plus the SP2 primer. One entry per CDR3 protein, called by TCRdb with MiXCR from the 5' RACE reads. The data contain roughly 60,000 distinct CDR3 sequences, 6.5% to 9% of them singletons. Receptor source: a female donor in good health.

This clonotype was observed a few times. The chain carries TRBV11-1 and TRBJ2-7; no firm D call. This CDR3 region has 12 residues. Germline CDR1 and CDR2: SGHAT and FQDESV (reference sequence). Trimming removed 1 base from V and 7 bases from J, with 8 bases in between. The CDR3 protein is CASSLVNLEQYF. In nucleotides, the CDR3 is TGTGCCAGCAGCTTAGTAAACCTGGAGCAGTACTTC.

The J gene is TRBJ2-7, the V gene TRBV6-1; 7 nucleotides line up with TRBD1. CDR1 MNHNS and CDR2 SASEGT come from the germline V gene. The CDR3 loop spans 15 amino acids. J was trimmed by 2 bases and V by 3 bases; bases with no gene match: 7. The CDR3 DNA follows: TGTGCCAGCAGTGACCGGGACAGAACAACCTACGAGCAGTACTTC. Translating gives CASSDRDRTTYEQYF.

This clonotype was found a few times. The V call is TRBV7-9, the J call TRBJ1-1, with 8 bases fitting TRBD1. Trimming at V came to 5 bases and at J to 1 base, leaving 3 bases not matched to a gene. The CDR3 extends over 14 amino acids. The germline V gene encodes CDR1 SEHNR and CDR2 FQNEAQ (reference sequence). DNA for the CDR3: TGTGCCAGCAGCGAGGGACAGGCGAACACTGAAGCTTTCTTT. Residues: CASSEGQANTEAFF.

This clonotype was counted many times. The rearrangement joins TRBV12-3 or TRBV12-4 to TRBJ2-3; the match to TRBD2 covers 14 bases. The CDR3 loop spans 15 amino acids. Trimming removed 6 bases from V and 5 bases from J; junction bases left unmatched: 4. Written as DNA, the CDR3 is TGTGCCAGCAGGACTAGCGGGAGGGCCGGAGATACGCAGTATTTT. It is translated as CASRTSGRAGDTQYF.

The rearrangement uses TRBV27 and TRBJ2-1, with D tentatively TRBD2 (5 bases). Germline V CDR1 and CDR2: MNHEY, SMNVEV (reference sequence). The V gene lost 2 bases and the J gene lost 10 bases, with 12 bases spanning the gap. CDR3 size: 13 residues. CDR3 region: CASSLMSEREQFF. The CDR3 DNA sequence: TGTGCCAGCAGTTTAATGTCGGAGCGGGAGCAGTTCTTC.

This clonotype was recorded at least ten times. V is TRBV20-1 and J is TRBJ1-1; D call uncertain. V was shortened by 1 base and J by 4 bases, with 16 bases between the two germline ends. The CDR3 totals 15 residues. The germline V gene encodes CDR1 DFQATT and CDR2 SNEGSKA (reference sequence). CDR3 loop: CSARGGGSWATEAFF. The CDR3 coding sequence is TGCAGTGCTAGAGGCGGTGGTTCTTGGGCCACTGAAGCTTTCTTT.

This clonotype was counted ten times or more. V and J are TRBV5-4 and TRBJ2-7; 10 nucleotides agree with TRBD2. CDR1 and CDR2 from the germline V gene are SGHNT and YYREEE (reference sequence). Trimming removed 1 base from V and 4 bases from J; junction bases left unmatched: 5. This CDR3 comprises 15 residues. In DNA, the CDR3 is TGTGCCAGCAGCTTGAGCGGGGGGGCTGGGTACGAGCAGTACTTC. This sequence encodes CASSLSGGAGYEQYF.

This clonotype turned up a few times. The J gene is TRBJ1-1, the V gene TRBV5-1, with a tentative D call TRBD1 (5 bases). The CDR3 loop spans 15 amino acids. Germline V gives CDR1 SGHRS, CDR2 YFSETQ. Trimming shortened V by 1 base and J by 1 base, and 11 bases separated the two germline ends. The CDR3 loop reads CASSLFGGGNTEAFF. Here the CDR3 DNA reads TGCGCCAGCAGCTTGTTTGGGGGGGGGAACACTGAAGCTTTCTTT.

The chain carries TRBV12-3 or TRBV12-4 and TRBJ1-2; no definite D call. Trimming stripped 9 bases from V and 6 bases from J, with 11 bases between. This CDR3 is 11 amino acids long. The CDR3 is CASNGRDGYTF. As DNA, the CDR3 is TGTGCCAGTAATGGAAGAGATGGCTACACCTTC.

Comment on this clonotype: Mismatch with germline at one junction end may stem from a read error. The genes are TRBV7-6 and TRBJ2-7; 9 bases fit TRBD2. This CDR3 region has 14 residues. Germline V lookup: CDR1 SGHVS, CDR2 FNYEAQ. In DNA, the CDR3 is TGTGCCAGCAGCCTAGCGGGGAGTTCCTACGAGCAGTACTTC. Amino acid sequence: CASSLAGSSYEQYF.

There are many counts of this clonotype. V gene TRBV18 combines with J gene TRBJ1-1; 9 bases fit TRBD1. The CDR3 consists of 17 residues. V was clipped by 4 bases and J by 6 bases; unmatched bases: 15. CDR1 is KGHSH and CDR2 is LQKENI in the germline V gene. In DNA, the CDR3 is TGTGCCAGCTCACGAGTCCGGGACAGGGTGCTGTTGGCTGAAGCTTTCTTT. Protein product: CASSRVRDRVLLAEAFF.

This clonotype showed up many times. The rearrangement uses TRBV27 and TRBJ1-5; D is undetermined. Germline V CDR1 and CDR2: MNHEY, SMNVEV (reference sequence). The CDR3 has 13 amino acids. Trimming removed 5 bases at V and 6 bases at J, with 11 bases between. The CDR3 region is CASSERVLQPQHF. The CDR3 DNA sequence: TGTGCCAGCAGTGAGAGGGTACTTCAGCCCCAGCATTTT.

This clonotype was counted between two and nine times. The chain links TRBV27 to TRBJ2-1; D ambiguous. From germline, CDR1 is MNHEY and CDR2 SMNVEV (reference sequence). The CDR3 runs to 12 residues. V lost 10 bases to trimming and J lost 7 bases, with 14 bases between them. The CDR3 is CATQGQLNEQFF. The CDR3 nucleotides read TGTGCCACCCAAGGCCAACTTAATGAGCAGTTCTTC.

This clonotype occurred a few times. V is TRBV29-1 and J is TRBJ2-3, with 7 bases fitting TRBD2. V trimming: 4 bases; J trimming: 0 bases; junction bases outside the gene matches: 7. The CDR3 is 15 amino acids. Germline CDR1 SQVTM, CDR2 ANQGSEA. Here the CDR3 reads CSVGGGEPSTDTQYF. CDR3 coding DNA: TGCAGCGTTGGCGGGGGAGAGCCTAGCACAGATACGCAGTATTTT.